These T cell receptor beta chains were read from a single sample in a study of cytotoxic CD8 clonotypes in ibrutinib-treated CLL. The repertoire was sequenced with immunoSEQ multiplex PCR; TCRdb's copy has only in-frame clones and lacks some. The table records 250,000 to 350,000 clones, around 76% of them present only once. Sequencing was performed on PBMCs, taken at disease progression, from a patient treated with ibrutinib. These receptor sequences come from a human donor with chronic lymphocytic leukemia. The CDR3 runs from the conserved cysteine through the conserved F or W. Fields, in order: V gene, CDR3 length, D gene, J gene, clone size, CDR3 DNA, CDR3 protein. The D gene is left open where the match is weak. Part of the rows lack a size; the others show once, few, many or a class for expanded clones.

TRBV5-1,15,TRBD1,TRBJ1-5,NA,TGCGCCAGCAGCCGGGACAGGGGAGCGGGGCAGCCCCAGCATTTT,CASSRDRGAGQPQHF
TRBV5-1,14,TRBD1,TRBJ1-2,NA,TGCGCCAGCAGTATGGGACAGGGAAGATATGGCTACACCTTC,CASSMGQGRYGYTF
TRBV10-3,15,TRBD2,TRBJ2-2,NA,TGTGCCAACGCCCCAGGGGCTAGCGGGACCGGGGAGCTGTTTTTT,CANAPGASGTGELFF
TRBV7-9,12,NA,TRBJ2-1,NA,TGTGCCAGCAGTTTGCTTTACAATGAGCAGTTCTTC,CASSLLYNEQFF
TRBV15,15,TRBD1,TRBJ1-5,NA,TGTGCCACCAGGACAGGGAGCGGTGGCAATCAGCCCCAGCATTTT,CATRTGSGGNQPQHF
TRBV9,12,NA,TRBJ1-4,NA,TGTGCCAGCTCAGGGCCTAATGAAAAACTGTTTTTT,CASSGPNEKLFF
TRBV2,14,NA,TRBJ1-4,NA,TGTGCCAGCAGTGATCGGGGGTCGCGAGAAAAACTGTTTTTT,CASSDRGSREKLFF
TRBV19,15,NA,TRBJ2-7,few,TGTGCCAGTAGTATAACCGGGGCGACTATCTACGAGCAGTACTTC,CASSITGATIYEQYF
TRBV19,15,NA,TRBJ2-7,NA,TGTGCCAGTACTTCAACAGGGGGCGCGGGGGGCGAGCAGTACTTC,CASTSTGGAGGEQYF
TRBV29-1,17,TRBD2,TRBJ2-1,NA,TGCAGCGTTGAAGGGGCGGGAGTCATCGGCTCCTACAATGAGCAGTTCTTC,CSVEGAGVIGSYNEQFF
TRBV29-1,13,NA,TRBJ1-1,NA,TGCAGCGCCGCACGGGGTTCAAACACTGAAGCTTTCTTT,CSAARGSNTEAFF
TRBV28,15,NA,TRBJ2-7,NA,TGTGCCAGCAACTTCCGGGGACTTAACTCCTACGAGCAGTACTTC,CASNFRGLNSYEQYF
TRBV27,14,NA,TRBJ1-5,NA,TGTGCCAGCAGTCGGGGGTATAGCAATCAGCCCCAGCATTTT,CASSRGYSNQPQHF
TRBV14,14,TRBD1,TRBJ1-4,NA,TGTGCCAGCAGTCGAAGGACAGGGAATGAAAAACTGTTTTTT,CASSRRTGNEKLFF
TRBV4-1,18,TRBD1,TRBJ1-1,NA,TGCGCCAGCAGCCCGACCAGGGGGGTATCTCTTAGGAACACTGAAGCTTTCTTT,CASSPTRGVSLRNTEAFF
TRBV7-2,16,TRBD2,TRBJ2-7,NA,TGTGCCAGCAGCTTAGCGGCCGGGGCGGGAGCCTACGAGCAGTACTTC,CASSLAAGAGAYEQYF
TRBV29-1,11,NA,TRBJ2-1,once,TGCAGCGTGGGTCTATCCAATGAGCAGTTCTTC,CSVGLSNEQFF
TRBV7-9,14,NA,TRBJ2-7,NA,TGTGCCAGCAGCTTAGTGGGGGTTTTGTACGAGCAGTACTTC,CASSLVGVLYEQYF
TRBV14,16,TRBD2,TRBJ2-3,few,TGTGCCAGCAGCCCCCGACTAGCGGTTAGCACAGATACGCAGTATTTT,CASSPRLAVSTDTQYF
TRBV5-1,11,TRBD1,TRBJ1-6,NA,TGCGCCGTGGTGACAGGGCTAATCCTCCACTTT,CAVVTGLILHF
TRBV7-3,13,NA,TRBJ2-3,NA,TGTGCCAGCAGCCCGACTCGCGAAGGTACGCAGTATTTT,CASSPTREGTQYF
TRBV7-6,18,TRBD2,TRBJ2-1,NA,TGTGCCAGCAGCTTAGAGGCTTCGGGACTAGGGATAGTCATTGAGCAGTTCTTC,CASSLEASGLGIVIEQFF
TRBV4-1,20,TRBD2,TRBJ2-3,NA,TGCGCCAGCAGCCCTCCTTCGGGACTAGCCTTCCCTGGTAGCACAGATACGCAGTATTTT,CASSPPSGLAFPGSTDTQYF
TRBV6-5,14,TRBD2,TRBJ2-3,NA,TGTGCCAGCAGTTCTAGCGGGACCACAGATACGCAGTATTTT,CASSSSGTTDTQYF
TRBV19,18,TRBD1,TRBJ1-1,NA,TGTGCCAGTAGTATAGATCCCCATAGGACAGGGGCGAACACTGAAGCTTTCTTT,CASSIDPHRTGANTEAFF
TRBV5-6,16,NA,TRBJ1-2,NA,TGTGCCAGCAGCCCCTATGAGGCAGCAGCTAACTATGGCTACACCTTC,CASSPYEAAANYGYTF